This TCR beta chain comes out of a study of a mutant IDH1 vaccine in newly diagnosed glioma. Overall study: Administration of eight vaccinations to patients took place in weeks 1, 3, 5, 7, 11, 15, 19, 23. Standard pretreatment was either radiotherapy, temozolomide, or, for most, radiochemotherapy with temozolomide.

TCRdb's copy holds only in-frame clones and misses some; the assay was immunoSEQ multiplex PCR. The data hold 39,000 or so clones, with around 82% observed a single time. For this clone: What it binds is not known.

Germline CDR1 SGHTA, CDR2 FQGNSA. Trimming at V came to 2 bases and at J to 3 bases, leaving 9 bases not matched to a gene. The CDR3 runs to 16 residues. Time point in this sample: week 5, during vaccination. Vaccine doses each comprised 300 ug of mutant IDH1 20-mer peptide, with topical imiquimod. The source of this sequence is a middle-aged man with glioma. V and J are TRBV7-2 and TRBJ2-5; 7 bases fit TRBD2. The input for sequencing was PBMCs, taken from a glioma patient whose treatment included an IDH1 peptide vaccine. The CDR3: CASSLPIWRGKETQYF. Written as DNA, the CDR3 is TGTGCCAGCAGCTTACCTATATGGCGGGGGAAAGAGACCCAGTACTTC.